The rows below give T cell receptor beta chains drawn from one sample of a study of cytomegalovirus exposure and HLA in healthy donors. Generated by immunoSEQ multiplex PCR, the TCRdb table keeps only in-frame clones and is missing some. The sample consists of more than 80,000 clones, approximately 76% of them appearing once. Sequenced: PBMCs. These TCRs come from an older woman in good health and CMV-seropositive. The CDR3 runs from the conserved cysteine through the conserved F or W. A D gene is named only where the DNA matches it firmly. Clone size is stated in some rows and not others, as once, few, many or a class when expanded.

abundance	d_gene	v_gene	j_gene	CDR3nt	CDR3aa
NA	NA	TRBV5-1	TRBJ2-1	TGCGCCAGCAGCAGCCCGGGACACCCCACCTACAATGAGCAGTTCTTC	CASSSPGHPTYNEQFF
NA	NA	TRBV19	TRBJ2-5	TGTGCCAGTAGGAGCGGAACAGAAGAGACCCAGTACTTC	CASRSGTEETQYF
NA	TRBD2	TRBV19	TRBJ2-7	TGTGCCAGTATCGGGAGGAACGAGCAGTACTTC	CASIGRNEQYF
NA	NA	TRBV7-2	TRBJ2-3	TGTGCCAGCAGCTTACGTTCCAGGGGCGCAGATACGCAGTATTTT	CASSLRSRGADTQYF
few	NA	TRBV7-9	TRBJ1-3	TGTGCCAGCAGCTTAACGGGGACAGGAAACACCATATATTTT	CASSLTGTGNTIYF
NA	TRBD1	TRBV5-4	TRBJ2-4	TGTGCCAGCAGCTGGCAGGGGGCAGCGGACATTCAGTACTTC	CASSWQGAADIQYF
NA	NA	TRBV19	TRBJ1-2	TGTGCCAGTAGATCCCGGGACACATATGGCTACACCTTC	CASRSRDTYGYTF
few	NA	TRBV5-1	TRBJ1-3	TGCGCCAGCAGCTTGGAACCGGTCGGGGGAAACACCATATATTTT	CASSLEPVGGNTIYF
NA	NA	TRBV7-8	TRBJ2-1	TGTGCCAGCAGCTTAATTTCCCGGGAGAGGATCGATGAGCAGTTCTTC	CASSLISRERIDEQFF
few	NA	TRBV18	TRBJ1-5	TGTGCCAGCTCACAAAATACAATGTATAGCAATCAGCCCCAGCATTTT	CASSQNTMYSNQPQHF
NA	NA	TRBV7-9	TRBJ2-3	TGTGCCAGCAGCTTAGGCCAGGCGAGAACTAGCACAGATACGCAGTATTTT	CASSLGQARTSTDTQYF
NA	TRBD2	TRBV7-3	TRBJ2-1	TGTGCCAGCAGCGAGAGGACTAGCGGGGGCAATGAGCAGTTCTTC	CASSERTSGGNEQFF
NA	TRBD2	TRBV7-9	TRBJ2-1	TGTGCCAGCAGCTTAGCTAGCGGGAGGGCCAATGAGCAGTTCTTC	CASSLASGRANEQFF
NA	NA	TRBV7-3	TRBJ2-5	TGTGCCAGCAGCTTAGTCGGAGGGGCCCAAGAGACCCAGTACTTC	CASSLVGGAQETQYF
few	NA	TRBV11-2	TRBJ2-7	TGTGCCAGCAGCTTAGGTTATAGCGAGCAGTACTTC	CASSLGYSEQYF
few	TRBD1	TRBV30	TRBJ1-1	TGTGCCTGGAGTACCTTCTGGGACAGGGATTCTGAAGCTTTCTTT	CAWSTFWDRDSEAFF
NA	NA	TRBV6-1	TRBJ2-1	TGTGCCAGCAGAGTCGGGACACTACAATACAATGAGCAGTTCTTC	CASRVGTLQYNEQFF
NA	NA	TRBV9	TRBJ2-7	TGTGCCAGCAGCGTAGCGTCGACGGCGGACGAGCAGTACTTC	CASSVASTADEQYF
NA	TRBD1	TRBV7-9	TRBJ2-7	TGTGCCAGCAGCAGACCGGGACAGAGAAGAGGCGAGCAGTACTTC	CASSRPGQRRGEQYF
NA	NA	TRBV5-6	TRBJ2-2	TGTGCCAGCAGCTTGGACGGGGGTCCGAACACCGGGGAGCTGTTTTTT	CASSLDGGPNTGELFF
NA	NA	TRBV18	TRBJ1-1	TGTGCCAGCTCGCCCCCGGGGGGGGGCACTGAAGCTTTCTTT	CASSPPGGGTEAFF
NA	TRBD1	TRBV5-8	TRBJ2-7	TGTGCCAGCAGCCGATCCGGGACAGGAGACTACGAGCAGTACTTC	CASSRSGTGDYEQYF
NA	NA	TRBV10-3	TRBJ1-1	TGTGCCATCAGCCCCGGGGGGCGTCAAACTGAAGCTTTCTTT	CAISPGGRQTEAFF
NA	TRBD1	TRBV11-2	TRBJ1-1	TGTGCCAGCAGCTTCCGGAACATTGTGGGGACAGGGTCCACTGAAGCTTTCTTT	CASSFRNIVGTGSTEAFF
NA	TRBD2	TRBV5-1	TRBJ2-1	TGCGCCAGCAGTGGGGGACTAGCGGGAGATAATGAGCAGTTCTTC	CASSGGLAGDNEQFF
NA	TRBD2	TRBV27	TRBJ2-1	TGTGCCAGCAGTTTAAGACTAGCGGGATACAATGAGCAGTTCTTC	CASSLRLAGYNEQFF
NA	NA	TRBV7-9	TRBJ2-7	TGTGCCAGCAGCTTATTGATGGACAGAGAATACGAGCAGTACTTC	CASSLLMDREYEQYF
NA	TRBD1	TRBV7-2	TRBJ1-2	TGTGCCAGCAGCTCAACTCACAGGGGTGACTATGGCTACACCTTC	CASSSTHRGDYGYTF
NA	NA	TRBV9	TRBJ1-5	TGTGCCAGCAGCGCCCTGGACAGCATCAATCAGCCCCAGCATTTT	CASSALDSINQPQHF
NA	TRBD1	TRBV19	TRBJ2-5	TGTGCCAGTAATGCCCGGACAGGGTTGTCAGAGACCCAGTACTTC	CASNARTGLSETQYF
NA	NA	TRBV18	TRBJ1-5	TGTGCCAGCTCACCGGGCAGGCCGAAGAATCAGCCCCAGCATTTT	CASSPGRPKNQPQHF
NA	NA	TRBV28	TRBJ2-7	TGTGCCAGCAGTTTCGTGGGACACCTTAAAGACTACGAGCAGTACTTC	CASSFVGHLKDYEQYF
NA	NA	TRBV14	TRBJ2-5	TGTGCCAGCAGCCGGGACTTCCAAGAGACCCAGTACTTC	CASSRDFQETQYF
NA	NA	TRBV6-6	TRBJ1-3	TGTGCCAGCAGTTACTCGATAGACTCTGGAAACACCATATATTTT	CASSYSIDSGNTIYF
NA	NA	TRBV14	TRBJ1-5	TGTGCCAGCAGCCAAGGAGTTCGACAGCCCCAGCATTTT	CASSQGVRQPQHF
once	NA	TRBV19	TRBJ1-3	TGTGCCAGTAGTATACGGGGAGGGACGTCGACTGGAAACACCATATATTTT	CASSIRGGTSTGNTIYF
NA	TRBD2	TRBV27	TRBJ2-3	TGTGCCAGCAGTTCAGGACTAGCGGGAAGCACAGATACGCAGTATTTT	CASSSGLAGSTDTQYF
once	NA	TRBV6-5	TRBJ2-7	TGTGCCAGCAGTTCTTCCGGGACTGTCGGTTGGGACGAGCAGTACTTC	CASSSSGTVGWDEQYF
NA	NA	TRBV4-1	TRBJ2-7	TGCGCCAGCAGCGCCAGGGAAGGCGAGCAGTACTTC	CASSAREGEQYF
NA	NA	TRBV25-1	TRBJ1-1	TGTGCCAGCAGTGAATATAGGTCGAACAGCAGAAACACTGAAGCTTTCTTT	CASSEYRSNSRNTEAFF
NA	TRBD2	TRBV7-9	TRBJ2-7	TGTGCCGGTACTCTAGCGGGAGGAACCTACGAGCAGTACTTC	CAGTLAGGTYEQYF
few	TRBD2	TRBV6-6	TRBJ2-1	TGTGCCAGCAGTTCCGGACTAGTGTACCAGTTCTTC	CASSSGLVYQFF
NA	NA	TRBV6-1	TRBJ1-5	TGTGCCAGCAGTGAACCGGGGAGAGAACAGCCCCAGCATTTT	CASSEPGREQPQHF
NA	NA	TRBV6-1	TRBJ1-5	TGTGCCAGCAGGGAACCGGGGCCCCAGCATTTT	CASREPGPQHF
NA	NA	TRBV5-1	TRBJ2-5	TGCGCCAGCAGCCGCCAAGAGACCCAGTACTTC	CASSRQETQYF
once	TRBD2	TRBV4-1	TRBJ2-3	TGCGCCAGCAGCCAAGAGGTTAGCGGGAGGACTACGGGCACAGATACGCAGTATTTT	CASSQEVSGRTTGTDTQYF
NA	NA	TRBV4-1	TRBJ1-1	TGCGCCAGCAGCCAAGATCTGGAGGGCGGCGGCATGAACACTGAAGCTTTCTTT	CASSQDLEGGGMNTEAFF
once	TRBD2	TRBV5-1	TRBJ2-3	TGCGCCAGCAGACAGAATACCCTAGCGGGGTTCACAGATACGCAGTATTTT	CASRQNTLAGFTDTQYF
NA	TRBD2	TRBV10-2	TRBJ2-7	TGCGCCAGCAGTGAGACCCCGAGCGGGGTAGTCTACGAGCAGTACTTC	CASSETPSGVVYEQYF
once	TRBD2	TRBV29-1	TRBJ2-1	TGCAGCGTTGAAAAGGGCGCGGGGGTGGGGGAGCAGTTCTTC	CSVEKGAGVGEQFF
few	TRBD2	TRBV5-6	TRBJ2-1	TGTGCCAGCAGCAAACTAGCGGGAGGGACCTATGAGCAGTTCTTC	CASSKLAGGTYEQFF
NA	NA	TRBV10-2	TRBJ2-1	TGCGCCAGCAGTGAAAAGTCCGGGGGAGAGCAGTTCTTC	CASSEKSGGEQFF
NA	NA	TRBV6-1	TRBJ1-2	TGTGCCAGCAGTGAAGCTGGACTTCGGGGCTACACCTTC	CASSEAGLRGYTF
medium-sized	TRBD2	TRBV10-1	TRBJ2-2	TGCGCCAGCAGTGAGGGACTAGAAACCGGGGAGCTGTTTTTT	CASSEGLETGELFF